The present TCR beta chain was sequenced within a study of siplizumab effects on memory and regulatory T cells. Concerning this clone itself: Its antigen is unknown.

The CDR3 loop spans 14 amino acids. Germline CDR1 and CDR2: MNHNS and SASEGT. V was pared by 0 bases and J by 7 bases, with 12 bases between. Sequencing was performed with immunoSEQ multiplex PCR; in TCRdb, only in-frame clones are kept and a portion is missing. The sample gives approximately 94,000 clones, more than 85% of which show up once; about 0.15% is in the top ten. Broader study findings: Mapping to unstimulated subsets was achieved for only a minor fraction of alloreactive clones. Greater diversity than memory cells seemed evident in naive T cells, which also appeared to be major alloresponse contributors. The authors did not confirm suppressive function in proliferating Tregs from siplizumab cultures. The Treg-derived share of mappable alloreactive CD4+ clones averaged approximately 71% with siplizumab and approximately 30% in controls.

The TCR sequence derives from a human donor in good health. The rearrangement uses TRBV6-1 and TRBJ1-2; D is possibly TRBD1 (5 bases). Sequenced: CD4+ T cells sorted from blood. The CDR3 region has the DNA TGTGCCAGCAGTGAAGCAGGCAGGGCAAGTGGCTACACCTTC. Its protein product is CASSEAGRASGYTF.